This passage covers 13 T cell receptor beta chains from one sample sequenced in a study of cytomegalovirus exposure and HLA in healthy donors (dated 2017 in TCRdb). Library preparation employed the immunoSEQ multiplex PCR assay. TCRdb provides this immuneACCESS table in a form limited to in-frame rearrangements. Some clones are lacking; in checked studies, under half of them reflect an unresolved V gene, and why the rest are absent is not known. Present in this sample are some 170,000 clones, about 83% of which were seen just once. The ten largest clones capture more than 1.3% of the sample. Material for sequencing was PBMCs. The receptors stem from a woman in her twenties or thirties in good health and CMV-seronegative.

This chain joins TRBV7-9 and TRBJ2-1; TRBD2 aligns across 12 bases. The junction had 1 base not matched to a gene; V was cut back by 0 bases and J by 4 bases. Germline CDR1 reads SEHNR; CDR2 reads FQNEAQ (reference sequence). The CDR3 runs to 16 residues. The CDR3 loop is CASSLALAGGYNEQFF. For the CDR3, the DNA is TGTGCCAGCAGCTTAGCACTAGCGGGGGGATACAATGAGCAGTTCTTC.

The CDR3 region has the DNA TGCGCCAGCAGCCATGAGGACAGGGTCGATCAGCCCCAGCATTTT. Residues: CASSHEDRVDQPQHF. V is TRBV4-1 and J is TRBJ1-5; 8 bases line up with TRBD1. Losses at the gene ends were 3 bases for V and 5 bases for J; bases not matched to a gene: 6. Germline V gene sequence: CDR1 MGHRA, CDR2 YSYEKL. This CDR3 contains 15 residues.

This chain connects TRBV9 to TRBJ2-1; 12 bases are shared with TRBD1. This CDR3 has 16 residues. Germline lookup yields CDR1 SGDLS and CDR2 YYNGEE. Unmatched junction bases numbered 7, after V lost 1 base and J lost 8 bases. CDR3 residues: CASSVYAGTGGDEQFF. The CDR3 DNA reads TGTGCCAGCAGCGTATATGCCGGGACAGGGGGCGATGAGCAGTTCTTC.

The chain recombines TRBV4-1 with TRBJ2-3, with a possible D match to TRBD2 (5 bases). Trimming pared 2 bases from V and 1 base from J, leaving 7 bases between. The CDR3 loop spans 14 amino acids. Germline V gives CDR1 MGHRA, CDR2 YSYEKL. This chain's CDR3 is CASSQWGGTDTQYF. CDR3 bases: TGCGCCAGCAGCCAATGGGGAGGCACAGATACGCAGTATTTT.

This chain uses TRBV9 with TRBJ1-2; 11 nucleotides align to TRBD1. Germline CDR1 SGDLS, CDR2 YYNGEE. The length of the CDR3 is 13 residues. Losses at the gene ends were 7 bases for V and 5 bases for J; bases not matched to a gene: 4. As DNA, the CDR3 is TGTGCCAGCCACGGGACAGGGGGGTATGGCTACACCTTC. It codes for CASHGTGGYGYTF.

The CDR3 bases are TGTGCCAGCAGCTATCAGGATCAAGAGACCCAGTACTTC. The encoded protein is CASSYQDQETQYF. V and J are TRBV5-4 and TRBJ2-5, with no clear D. The CDR3 consists of 13 residues. Trimming removed 3 bases at V and 2 bases at J, with 8 bases between. The germline V gene encodes CDR1 SGHNT and CDR2 YYREEE (reference sequence).

CDR3 in DNA: TGTGCCAGCAGCTTGTACAGGGTGGCTGGGGCCAACGTCCTGACTTTC. Encoded protein: CASSLYRVAGANVLTF. The V and J genes are TRBV7-2 and TRBJ2-6, with D possibly matching TRBD1 (6 bases). Looked up from germline, CDR1 is SGHTA and CDR2 is FQGNSA. The CDR3 is 16 residues long. Trimming stripped 3 bases from V and 2 bases from J, with 11 bases between.

The table lists this clone with a few counts. This chain uses TRBV12-5 with TRBJ2-7; D perhaps matches TRBD1 (6 bases). Trimming left V 4 bases short and J 3 bases short, with 16 bases between. CDR3 length: 15 residues. In germline, CDR1 is LGHNT, CDR2 FRNRAP. CDR3 amino acids: CASGSGDRPDYEQYF. In DNA, the CDR3 is TGTGCTAGTGGTTCGGGTGACAGGCCAGACTACGAGCAGTACTTC. The whole variable domain, filled in from reference TRBV12-5 and TRBJ2-7, reads DARVTQTPRHKVTEMGQEVTMRCQPILGHNTVFWYRQTMMQGLELLAYFRNRAPLDDSGMPKDRFSAEMPDATLATLKIQPSEPRDSAVYFCASGSGDRPDYEQYFGPGTRLTVT.

The J gene is TRBJ2-5, the V gene TRBV7-6, with D perhaps TRBD1 (6 bases). V was pared by 7 bases and J by 4 bases, with 16 bases between. This CDR3 comprises 14 residues. Germline-derived CDR1 and CDR2 are SGHVS and FNYEAQ. This CDR3 is CASTPRGGRETQYF. Written as DNA, the CDR3 is TGTGCCAGCACCCCGAGAGGGGGTAGAGAGACCCAGTACTTC.

This clone showed up just once. This CDR3 is CASSAGTGRDTQYF. CDR3 in DNA: TGCGCCAGCAGCGCCGGGACGGGGAGGGATACGCAGTATTTT. This chain joins TRBV5-1 and TRBJ2-3; TRBD2 is a possible D gene (6 bases). Germline CDR1 is SGHRS and CDR2 is YFSETQ. CDR3 length: 14 amino acids. Trimming removed 4 bases at V and 6 bases at J, with 15 bases between.

The chain has TRBV5-4 and TRBJ1-2; 8 bases align to TRBD1. CDR1 is SGHNT, CDR2 YYREEE, per germline (reference sequence). The ends lost 3 bases at V and 4 bases at J; junction bases unmatched: 8. The CDR3 covers 15 residues. The chain's CDR3 is CASSSYRGQGYGYTF. DNA for the CDR3: TGTGCCAGCAGCTCTTACCGAGGACAGGGCTATGGCTACACCTTC.

The V gene is TRBV10-2, the J gene TRBJ1-2; D uncertain. This CDR3 comprises 13 residues. The germline gives CDR1 WSHSY, CDR2 SAAADI. Trimming shortened V by 7 bases and J by 4 bases, and 13 bases separated the two germline ends. In DNA form, the CDR3 reads TGCGCCAGCACCCCCTCGGGTCCCTATGGCTACACCTTC. Encoded protein: CASTPSGPYGYTF.

This clone was picked up one time. V is TRBV5-4 and J is TRBJ2-7; TRBD1 aligns across 7 bases. V trimming: 2 bases; J trimming: 4 bases; junction bases outside the gene matches: 6. Germline V lookup: CDR1 SGHNT, CDR2 YYREEE (reference sequence). CDR3 size: 14 residues. CDR3: CASSLGTASYEQYF. CDR3 nucleotides: TGTGCCAGCAGCTTAGGGACAGCAAGTTACGAGCAGTACTTC.